The 27 T cell receptor beta chains presented below share a single source sample, sequenced in a study of CD8 T cells in ankylosing spondylitis. TCRdb analysed the 5' RACE reads with MiXCR anew, one entry per CDR3 protein. The data hold roughly 150,000 distinct CDR3 sequences, with approximately 10% observed a single time. The sequenced material came from blood, either unsorted or a sorted T cell fraction (not recorded which). All receptors come from a female donor with ankylosing spondylitis or in good health (not recorded which).

This clonotype was seen a handful of times. The chain carries TRBV13 and TRBJ2-7; D may match TRBD1 or TRBD2 (5 bases each). Trimming took off 7 bases at V and 3 bases at J, with 19 bases between the two ends. Germline CDR1 and CDR2: PRHDT and FYEKMQ (reference sequence). This CDR3 has 15 residues. For the CDR3, the DNA is TGTGCCAGCACTCCTTGGACACGGGAAAACTACGAGCAGTACTTC. It yields the protein CASTPWTRENYEQYF.

V usage is TRBV6-2 or TRBV6-3 and J usage is TRBJ2-1; 8 bases agree with TRBD2. CDR3 length: 18 amino acids. V dropped 2 bases and J dropped 0; count of bases not matched to a gene: 9. Germline V gives CDR1 MNHEY, CDR2 SVGEGT. This CDR3 reads CASSYDTLAEHSYNEQFF. In DNA, the CDR3 is TGTGCCAGCAGTTACGATACACTAGCGGAGCACTCCTACAATGAGCAGTTCTTC.

This clonotype has more than one count but fewer than ten. V and J are TRBV20-1 and TRBJ2-1, with D perhaps TRBD1 (5 bases). V was cut by 6 bases and J by 4 bases, with 25 bases left in between. There are 17 residues in the CDR3. Germline V CDR1 and CDR2: DFQATT, SNEGSKA (reference sequence). CDR3 sequence reads: CSAREQARNGPYNEQFF. The CDR3 DNA reads TGCAGTGCACGAGAACAGGCCCGAAACGGCCCTTACAATGAGCAGTTCTTC.

The sample holds a few counts of this clonotype. V usage is TRBV28 and J usage is TRBJ2-7, with a tentative D call TRBD2 (5 bases). CDR3 length equals 15 residues. Trimming stripped 6 bases from V and 2 bases from J, with 17 bases between. Germline V lookup: CDR1 MDHEN, CDR2 SYDVKM. The CDR3, as DNA: TGTGCCAGCAGCCCCCCCGGAGCGGCCCCCTACGAGCAGTACTTC. Amino acid sequence: CASSPPGAAPYEQYF.

The table lists this clonotype with many counts. The J gene is TRBJ1-2, the V gene TRBV28, with 7 bases that match TRBD1. The CDR3 covers 17 residues. The germline gives CDR1 MDHEN, CDR2 SYDVKM. Trimming at V came to 5 bases and at J to 0 bases, leaving 12 bases not matched to a gene. The CDR3 DNA reads TGTGCCAGCAGTAACACCGGGACAGACAATTCTAACTATGGCTACACCTTC. It translates to CASSNTGTDNSNYGYTF.

This clonotype appeared many times. This chain joins TRBV6-6 and TRBJ2-1; TRBD2 matches 7 bases. V shed 8 bases, J shed 4 bases, and the junction held 8 bases outside the gene matches. The CDR3 loop spans 14 amino acids. Germline values: CDR1 MNHNY, CDR2 SVGAGI (reference sequence). The CDR3 region has the DNA TGTGCCAGCTCAAGCGGGACCTTTTACAATGAGCAGTTCTTC. It yields the protein CASSSGTFYNEQFF.

This clonotype was seen only a few times. The CDR3 spells CASMETSGTAVAGELFF. CDR3 nucleotide sequence: TGTGCCAGCATGGAGACTAGCGGGACAGCCGTGGCCGGGGAGCTGTTTTTT. This chain connects TRBV27 to TRBJ2-2; 11 positions match TRBD2. With V trimmed by 7 bases and J by 6 bases, 13 bases remained unmatched. The CDR3 consists of 17 residues. The germline V gene encodes CDR1 MNHEY and CDR2 SMNVEV (reference sequence).

This clonotype showed up many times. V usage is TRBV7-2 and J usage is TRBJ2-7; no clear D gene. The CDR3 extends over 14 amino acids. The germline V gene encodes CDR1 SGHTA and CDR2 FQGNSA. V was trimmed by 1 base and J by 3 bases, leaving 10 bases between them. This CDR3 is CASSLDGTDYEQYF. The CDR3 nucleotides are TGTGCCAGCAGCTTAGATGGCACAGACTACGAGCAGTACTTC.

This clonotype was seen a handful of times. This chain connects TRBV27 to TRBJ2-7; D gene uncertain. Trimming cost V 3 bases and J 3 bases, with 18 bases left between them. Germline loops: CDR1 MNHEY, CDR2 SMNVEV (reference sequence). The CDR3 consists of 16 residues. In DNA, the CDR3 is TGTGCCAGCAGTTTCCTGACAACGTCTTCTCTCTACGAGCAGTACTTC. Protein: CASSFLTTSSLYEQYF.

The chain combines TRBV19 with TRBJ2-1; the D is unclear. Germline V CDR1 and CDR2: LNHDA, SQIVND (reference sequence). Between the trimmed V and J ends, which lost 1 base and 5 bases, there was a span of 6 bases. The CDR3 is 13 amino acids. The CDR3 here is CASSIVFNNEQFF. Written as DNA, the CDR3 is TGTGCCAGTAGTATAGTCTTCAACAATGAGCAGTTCTTC.

This clonotype was detected a few times. The V call is TRBV19, the J call TRBJ2-5; D possibly corresponds to TRBD2 (6 bases). Germline CDR1 reads LNHDA; CDR2 reads SQIVND (reference sequence). V was cut by 5 bases and J by 4 bases, with 14 bases left in between. CDR3 length equals 14 residues. The CDR3 loop reads CASSPFEGGETQYF. CDR3 sequence (DNA): TGTGCCAGTAGTCCCTTTGAGGGAGGAGAGACCCAGTACTTC.

This clonotype has a handful of counts. The chain employs TRBV6-5 and TRBJ2-7, with D perhaps TRBD2 (6 bases). The ends were cut back, 2 bases at V and 7 bases at J, with 15 bases in the middle. CDR3 size: 14 residues. Per the germline V gene, CDR1 is MNHEY and CDR2 is SVGAGI. The CDR3 DNA follows: TGTGCCAGCAGTTACGGGGGGTCGGAGGGAGAGCAGTACTTC. Translated: CASSYGGSEGEQYF.

This clonotype showed up just a few times. The chain joins TRBV7-9 to TRBJ2-1, with D perhaps matching TRBD1 (5 bases). The V gene lost 7 bases and the J gene lost 7 bases, with 23 bases spanning the gap. The CDR3 consists of 16 residues. The germline CDR1 and CDR2 sequences are SEHNR and FQNEAQ (reference sequence). CDR3 region: CASKVYERPQGNEQFF. The CDR3 DNA follows: TGTGCCAGCAAGGTCTACGAACGGCCTCAGGGTAATGAGCAGTTCTTC.

This clonotype was seen ten or more times. The V and J genes are TRBV18 and TRBJ2-1; D is unclear. Germline-derived CDR1 and CDR2 are KGHSH and LQKENI. Trimming removed 3 bases at V and 7 bases at J, with 10 bases between. The CDR3 consists of 13 residues. CDR3 region: CASSPSNGNEQFF. For the CDR3, the DNA is TGTGCCAGCTCACCCTCGAATGGAAATGAGCAGTTCTTC. Full variable domain (outside the CDR3, taken from reference TRBV18 and TRBJ2-1): NAGVMQNPRHLVRRRGQEARLRCSPMKGHSHVYWYRQLPEEGLKFMVYLQKENIIDESGMPKERFSAEFPKEGPSILRIQQVVRGDSAAYFCASSPSNGNEQFFGPGTRLTVL.

The chain uses TRBV9 and TRBJ2-2; the D is unclear. V lost 0 bases, J lost 0 bases, and 3 bases lay in between. CDR1 is SGDLS and CDR2 is YYNGEE in the germline V gene. CDR3 length: 14 amino acids. The CDR3: CASSVGPNTGELFF. CDR3 nucleotides: TGTGCCAGCAGCGTAGGGCCGAACACCGGGGAGCTGTTTTTT.

This clonotype showed up just a few times. V gene TRBV28 combines with J gene TRBJ1-1, with 8 bases matching TRBD1. The CDR3 is made up of 14 amino acids. Trimming removed 3 bases from V and 4 bases from J; junction bases left unmatched: 4. Germline V gene data show CDR1 as MDHEN and CDR2 as SYDVKM. The CDR3 coding sequence is TGTGCCAGCAGTTTGAACAGGGGGATCACTGAAGCTTTCTTT. It specifies CASSLNRGITEAFF.

This clonotype showed up just a few times. The J gene is TRBJ2-1, the V gene TRBV7-9; D is unresolved. V was trimmed by 6 bases and J by 8 bases, leaving 14 bases between them. The CDR3 has 13 amino acids. Germline lookup yields CDR1 SEHNR and CDR2 FQNEAQ (reference sequence). This chain's CDR3 is CASSPLPADEQFF. The CDR3 DNA sequence: TGTGCCAGCAGTCCCTTACCAGCCGATGAGCAGTTCTTC.

The chain recombines TRBV7-6 with TRBJ2-1; possible D gene TRBD1, 5 bases. Trimming shortened V by 5 bases and J by 0 bases, and 8 bases separated the two germline ends. This CDR3 comprises 14 residues. Germline loops: CDR1 SGHVS, CDR2 FNYEAQ. As DNA, the CDR3 is TGTGCCAGCAGCAAGCAGGGCTCCTACAATGAGCAGTTCTTC. It codes for CASSKQGSYNEQFF.

This clonotype was recorded at least ten times. The rearrangement joins TRBV29-1 to TRBJ2-1; tentative D call: TRBD2 (5 bases). V lost 7 bases and J 1 base, leaving 14 bases between the germline ends. Germline lookup yields CDR1 SQVTM and CDR2 ANQGSEA. This CDR3 has 14 residues. The CDR3 spells CSAEGLSSYNEQFF. The CDR3, as DNA: TGCAGCGCAGAGGGCTTATCATCCTACAATGAGCAGTTCTTC.

This clonotype was seen more than once but under ten times. The chain recombines TRBV7-9 with TRBJ2-1, with D hard to call. Germline loops: CDR1 SEHNR, CDR2 FQNEAQ (reference sequence). The CDR3 loop spans 13 amino acids. Trimming removed 6 bases from V and 4 bases from J, with 10 bases in between. CDR3 nucleotide sequence: TGTGCCAGCAGACAGAGTCCATACAATGAGCAGTTCTTC. It yields the protein CASRQSPYNEQFF.

The chain couples TRBV27 to TRBJ2-1; 10 nucleotides line up with TRBD2. Trimming removed 2 bases from V and 10 bases from J; junction bases left unmatched: 11. CDR3 length equals 16 residues. CDR1 MNHEY and CDR2 SMNVEV come from the germline V gene (reference sequence). This CDR3 reads CASSLRASGRQGEQFF. The CDR3 nucleotides read TGTGCCAGCAGTTTACGGGCTAGCGGGAGACAGGGGGAGCAGTTCTTC.

In this sample, this clonotype turned up a few times. The chain carries TRBV11-2 and TRBJ1-1; D gene ambiguous. The CDR3 sequence is 15 residues long. Germline values: CDR1 SGHAT, CDR2 FQNNGV. The V and J ends lost 3 bases and 1 base respectively, with 12 bases between them. The CDR3 reads CASSLGPVPNTEAFF. Here the CDR3 DNA reads TGTGCCAGCAGCTTGGGCCCCGTCCCGAACACTGAAGCTTTCTTT.

This clonotype was seen at least ten times. The J gene is TRBJ2-1, the V gene TRBV29-1; tentatively, D is TRBD1 or TRBD2 (5 bases each). V lost 0 bases and J 9 bases, leaving 15 bases between the germline ends. CDR1 SQVTM and CDR2 ANQGSEA come from the germline V gene. This CDR3 region has 14 residues. The chain's CDR3 is CSVEDWGDQGEQFF. DNA for the CDR3: TGCAGCGTTGAAGATTGGGGAGACCAGGGTGAGCAGTTCTTC.

This clonotype occurred a few times. The chain joins TRBV11-1 to TRBJ2-2; TRBD2 matches 14 bases. The germline V gene encodes CDR1 SGHAT and CDR2 FQDESV (reference sequence). The V gene end was trimmed by 10 bases and the J gene end by 5 bases; junction bases not matched to a gene: 15. The CDR3 totals 18 residues. CDR3 protein: CATSSPGLAGEGTGELFF. CDR3 DNA: TGTGCCACCTCATCCCCGGGACTAGCGGGAGAAGGAACCGGGGAGCTGTTTTTT.

This chain uses TRBV7-9 with TRBJ1-5; D may be TRBD1 (5 bases). V was shortened by 5 bases and J by 9 bases, with 17 bases between the two germline ends. The length of the CDR3 is 14 residues. The germline V gene encodes CDR1 SEHNR and CDR2 FQNEAQ (reference sequence). Written as DNA, the CDR3 is TGTGCCAGCAGCGAGGGACGGGGAGTTTCGCCCCAGCATTTT. Translated: CASSEGRGVSPQHF.

This clonotype was counted many times. The chain combines TRBV12-3 or TRBV12-4 with TRBJ2-2; TRBD2 aligns across 9 bases. The V gene end was trimmed by 7 bases and the J gene end by 6 bases; junction bases not matched to a gene: 15. CDR3 length equals 17 residues. CDR3 protein: CASTYPPASGISGELFF. In DNA form, the CDR3 reads TGTGCCAGCACCTATCCCCCAGCTAGCGGGATATCCGGGGAGCTGTTTTTT.

The genes are TRBV4-3 and TRBJ2-7; 7 bases fit TRBD1. Trimming cost V 3 bases and J 8 bases; bases outside gene matches: 10. The CDR3 loop spans 14 amino acids. Germline-derived CDR1 and CDR2 are LGHNA and YSLEER. Here the CDR3 DNA reads TGCGCCAGCAGCCACGACAGGGCTGACACGAAGCAGTACTTC. Translated, it gives CASSHDRADTKQYF.